The 16 T cell receptor beta chains below all came from one sample that was sequenced in a study of low-dose radiotherapy and immunotherapy resistance in tumors. Alpha and beta chains were covered, as first-strand cDNA relied on TRAV- and TRBV-specific primers. Amplification, which lasted around 18 PCR cycles, used a constant-region primer and V-primer adapter to amplify TCRs. TCRdb reprocessed the reads via MiXCR and lists one record per CDR3 protein. The repertoire holds 100,000 or so distinct CDR3 sequences, with 9.4% as singletons. Time point here: before trial treatment. This material consisted of PBMCs, taken before treatment. The receptors here all came from a male donor with prostate cancer.

This clonotype was detected ten times or more. V usage is TRBV12-3 or TRBV12-4 and J usage is TRBJ1-5; D is ambiguous. The CDR3 covers 13 residues. The V and J ends lost 7 bases and 5 bases respectively, with 12 bases between them. The CDR3 spells CASTLGYDQPQHF. Written as DNA, the CDR3 is TGTGCCAGCACTTTGGGGTACGATCAGCCCCAGCATTTT.

This clonotype has ten or more counts. The chain carries TRBV29-1 and TRBJ2-3; D possibly corresponds to TRBD1 (7 bases). Germline V gives CDR1 SQVTM, CDR2 ANQGSEA. V lost 7 bases and J lost 3, with 17 bases in between. The CDR3 contains 14 residues. This CDR3 reads CSADGPGGTDTQYF. In DNA, the CDR3 is TGCAGCGCTGATGGTCCAGGGGGGACAGATACGCAGTATTTT.

Many counts were recorded for this clonotype. The chain couples TRBV6-5 to TRBJ2-2, with D maybe TRBD1 (5 bases). The V end was cut by 6 bases, the J end by 1 base, with 9 bases between. Germline CDR1 is MNHEY and CDR2 is SVGAGI. This CDR3 has 14 residues. The CDR3 loop reads CASRSGQNTGELFF. CDR3 coding DNA: TGTGCCAGCAGATCCGGACAGAACACCGGGGAGCTGTTTTTT.

This clonotype has a count of ten or more. This chain connects TRBV6-2 or TRBV6-3 to TRBJ2-5; a possible D gene is TRBD1 (7 bases). CDR1 and CDR2 (germline): MNHEY, SVGEGT. V shed 6 bases and J shed 3 bases, with 17 bases lying between them. The CDR3 has 15 residues. CDR3 residues: CASSRGTDRKETQYF. The CDR3 nucleotides read TGTGCCAGCAGCCGCGGGACAGACAGGAAAGAGACCCAGTACTTC.

This clonotype was observed many times. The chain joins TRBV29-1 to TRBJ2-7; D assignment may be TRBD1 or TRBD2 (6 bases each). The V end was cut by 3 bases, the J end by 4 bases, with 16 bases between. CDR1 is SQVTM, CDR2 ANQGSEA, per germline. The CDR3 has 14 amino acids. Here the CDR3 reads CSVDGPGGPYEQYF. The DNA of the CDR3 is TGCAGCGTTGACGGTCCTGGGGGGCCTTACGAGCAGTACTTC.

This clonotype was seen repeatedly, ten times or more. The chain combines TRBV20-1 with TRBJ2-2; D gene unclear. Trimming stripped 3 bases from V and 0 bases from J, with 11 bases between. The germline V gene has CDR1 DFQATT and CDR2 SNEGSKA (reference sequence). CDR3 length equals 15 residues. The CDR3 bases are TGCAGTGCTAGTTTCCGGGCCCCGAACACCGGGGAGCTGTTTTTT. Translated, it gives CSASFRAPNTGELFF.

This clonotype has at least ten counts. The rearrangement joins TRBV28 to TRBJ2-7; 7 nucleotides line up with TRBD1. Germline trimming cut 5 bases from V and 1 base from J; bases unmatched to any gene: 8. The CDR3 is 15 residues long. CDR1 is MDHEN and CDR2 is SYDVKM in the germline V gene. The CDR3 protein is CASSRAGTDSYEQYF. The CDR3 coding sequence is TGTGCCAGCAGTCGGGCCGGGACAGATTCCTACGAGCAGTACTTC.

Ten or more counts support this clonotype. V usage is TRBV29-1 and J usage is TRBJ2-7; possible D gene TRBD1, 6 bases. This CDR3 region has 14 residues. Germline CDR1 and CDR2: SQVTM and ANQGSEA. V shed 5 bases and J shed 5 bases, with 19 bases lying between them. For the CDR3, the DNA is TGCAGCGTTACCCCGAGGGGGATGGAGAACGAGCAGTACTTC. This gives the protein CSVTPRGMENEQYF.

This clonotype has just a few counts. The J gene is TRBJ1-1, the V gene TRBV10-3; D gene uncertain. Trimming took off 0 bases at V and 5 bases at J, with 10 bases between the two ends. The germline V gene has CDR1 ENHRY and CDR2 SYGVKD. The CDR3 has 14 amino acids. This CDR3 is CAISESIGRTEAFF. In DNA, the CDR3 is TGTGCCATCAGTGAGTCTATCGGCCGGACTGAAGCTTTCTTT.

The sample holds many counts of this clonotype. The rearrangement links TRBV7-2 to TRBJ1-1; 7 nucleotides line up with TRBD1. Per germline, CDR1 SGHTA and CDR2 FQGNSA. J was trimmed by 2 bases and V by 7 bases; bases with no gene match: 7. CDR3 length: 14 residues. CDR3 loop: CASIAGQPNTEAFF. Written as DNA, the CDR3 is TGTGCCAGCATCGCGGGACAGCCTAACACTGAAGCTTTCTTT.

This clonotype has a count of ten or more. The V call is TRBV19, the J call TRBJ2-5; 13 bases agree with TRBD2. V lost 3 bases, J lost 5 bases, and 12 bases stayed unmatched. This CDR3 region has 18 residues. Germline V CDR1 and CDR2: LNHDA, SQIVND (reference sequence). In nucleotides, the CDR3 is TGTGCCAGTAGTATGGGACTAGCGGGACCCCGAGAGCGTGAGACCCAGTACTTC. Its protein is CASSMGLAGPRERETQYF. The full variable domain, in which reference TRBV19 and TRBJ2-5 provide the parts outside the CDR3, is DGGITQSPKYLFRKEGQNVTLSCEQNLNHDAMYWYRQDPGQGLRLIYYSQIVNDFQKGDIAEGYSVSREKKESFPLTVTSAQKNPTAFYLCASSMGLAGPRERETQYFGPGTRLLVL.

This clonotype was found many times. The chain links TRBV5-1 to TRBJ2-1; 9 bases are shared with TRBD2. Germline CDR1 reads SGHRS; CDR2 reads YFSETQ. Trimming cost V 0 bases and J 5 bases; bases outside gene matches: 0. The CDR3 contains 14 residues. The chain's CDR3 is CASSLGLADNEQFF. Written as DNA, the CDR3 is TGCGCCAGCAGCTTGGGACTAGCGGACAATGAGCAGTTCTTC.

The chain joins TRBV6-5 to TRBJ2-7, with TRBD2 matching 11 bases. The V and J ends lost 3 bases and 4 bases, in that order; junction bases with no gene match: 5. The CDR3 is 15 residues long. CDR1 MNHEY and CDR2 SVGAGI come from the germline V gene. The CDR3 sequence is CASSYYTSGGYEQYF. CDR3 bases: TGTGCCAGCAGTTATTACACTAGCGGGGGATACGAGCAGTACTTC.

There are many counts of this clonotype. The chain employs TRBV29-1 and TRBJ2-5, with D possibly TRBD2 on 5 matching bases. The germline CDR1 and CDR2 sequences are SQVTM and ANQGSEA. Trimming cost V 6 bases and J 3 bases, with 11 bases left between them. The CDR3 is made up of 12 amino acids. The CDR3 sequence is CSVGHGKETQYF. The CDR3, as DNA: TGCAGCGTCGGCCACGGGAAAGAGACCCAGTACTTC. Full variable domain (outside the CDR3, taken from reference TRBV29-1 and TRBJ2-5): SAVISQKPSRDICQRGTSLTIQCQVDSQVTMMFWYRQQPGQSLTLIATANQGSEATYESGFVIDKFPISRPNLTFSTLTVSNMSPEDSSIYLCSVGHGKETQYFGPGTRLLVL.

This clonotype has a count of ten or more. The chain couples TRBV7-2 to TRBJ2-4, with D tentatively TRBD1 or TRBD2 (6 bases each). V lost 5 bases and J lost 5, with 16 bases in between. Germline V gene sequence: CDR1 SGHTA, CDR2 FQGNSA. This CDR3 has 15 residues. The CDR3 DNA reads as TGTGCCAGCAGCCTACAAACCGGGGGCCAAAACATTCAGTACTTC. It translates to CASSLQTGGQNIQYF. Complete variable domain (other parts from reference TRBV7-2 and TRBJ2-4): GAGVSQSPSNKVTEKGKDVELRCDPISGHTALYWYRQSLGQGLEFLIYFQGNSAPDKSGLPSDRFSAERTGGSVSTLTIQRTQQEDSAVYLCASSLQTGGQNIQYFGAGTRLSVL.

This clonotype was seen repeatedly, ten times or more. This chain connects TRBV6-2 or TRBV6-3 to TRBJ2-2; the D gene could be TRBD1 or TRBD2 (5 bases each). Germline CDR1 and CDR2: MNHEY and SVGEGT. Trimming left V 6 bases short and J 1 base short, with 9 bases between. This CDR3 region has 14 residues. The CDR3 DNA follows: TGTGCCAGCAGCTGGGGACGGAACACCGGGGAGCTGTTTTTT. Translation: CASSWGRNTGELFF.